A selection of T cell receptor beta chains follows, all from one sample in a study of naive and memory T cell subsets. Each CDR3 protein is one row after TCRdb ran MiXCR on the 5' RACE reads. The sample consists of about 62,000 distinct CDR3 sequences, more than 6% of them appearing once. The origin of the receptors is a female donor in good health. CDR3s include the opening cysteine and the closing phenylalanine or tryptophan. Fields, in order: CDR3 protein, CDR3 DNA, J gene, clone size, V gene, D gene. The D gene is left open where the match is weak. Clone size appears in some rows only: once, few, many, or a class for an expanded clone.

cdr3_aa: CASSPQTGGRRNIQYF
cdr3_nt: TGTGCCAGCAGCCCACAGACAGGGGGGCGGCGGAACATTCAGTACTTC
j_call: TRBJ2-4
clone_size: once
v_call: TRBV14
d_call: TRBD1

cdr3_aa: CASSPTIGTGGTEAFF
cdr3_nt: TGCGCCAGCAGCCCAACGATCGGGACAGGGGGCACTGAAGCTTTCTTT
j_call: TRBJ1-1
clone_size: few
v_call: TRBV4-1
d_call: TRBD1

cdr3_aa: CASSRSWTSGGADTQYF
cdr3_nt: TGCGCCAGCAGCAGAAGCTGGACTAGCGGGGGGGCAGATACGCAGTATTTT
j_call: TRBJ2-3
clone_size: -
v_call: TRBV4-1
d_call: TRBD2

cdr3_aa: CASSSPVLNIQYF
cdr3_nt: TGCGCCAGCAGCTCCCCTGTTTTGAACATTCAGTACTTC
j_call: TRBJ2-4
clone_size: few
v_call: TRBV5-1
d_call: -

cdr3_aa: CAISGGGNNEQFF
cdr3_nt: TGTGCCATCAGTGGAGGAGGAAACAATGAGCAGTTCTTC
j_call: TRBJ2-1
clone_size: -
v_call: TRBV10-3
d_call: -

cdr3_aa: CATRPEGTGQAFF
cdr3_nt: TGTGCCACCAGGCCCGAAGGGACAGGCCAAGCTTTCTTT
j_call: TRBJ1-1
clone_size: -
v_call: TRBV24-1
d_call: TRBD1

cdr3_aa: CASSFGTSGNQETQYF
cdr3_nt: TGCGCCAGCAGCTTCGGGACTAGCGGGAACCAAGAGACCCAGTACTTC
j_call: TRBJ2-5
clone_size: few
v_call: TRBV5-1
d_call: TRBD2

cdr3_aa: CAISQPGGETSGANVLTF
cdr3_nt: TGTGCCATCAGTCAGCCGGGGGGGGAGACCTCTGGGGCCAACGTCCTGACTTTC
j_call: TRBJ2-6
clone_size: few
v_call: TRBV10-3
d_call: TRBD2

cdr3_aa: CASSLGVTEAFF
cdr3_nt: TGTGCCAGCAGCTTAGGGGTGACTGAAGCTTTCTTT
j_call: TRBJ1-1
clone_size: -
v_call: TRBV7-9
d_call: -

cdr3_aa: CASSPQGRRTEAFF
cdr3_nt: TGTGCCAGCTCACCACAGGGGCGCAGGACTGAAGCTTTCTTT
j_call: TRBJ1-1
clone_size: few
v_call: TRBV18
d_call: -

cdr3_aa: CASSPRRGLDTEAFF
cdr3_nt: TGTGCCAGCTCCCCTCGACGAGGGTTGGACACTGAAGCTTTCTTT
j_call: TRBJ1-1
clone_size: many
v_call: TRBV18
d_call: -

cdr3_aa: CASSSPTGVFTGELFF
cdr3_nt: TGTGCCAGCAGTTCCCCGACAGGGGTGTTCACCGGGGAGCTGTTTTTT
j_call: TRBJ2-2
clone_size: few
v_call: TRBV6-2/TRBV6-3
d_call: TRBD1

cdr3_aa: CASSYRQGSGEAFF
cdr3_nt: TGTGCCAGCAGCTACAGACAGGGCAGTGGTGAAGCTTTCTTT
j_call: TRBJ1-1
clone_size: few
v_call: TRBV7-2
d_call: TRBD1

cdr3_aa: CASNPDSEAFF
cdr3_nt: TGTGCCAGCAACCCCGACAGCGAAGCTTTCTTT
j_call: TRBJ1-1
clone_size: many
v_call: TRBV7-9
d_call: -

cdr3_aa: CASSLAASTYEQYF
cdr3_nt: TGCGCCAGCAGCTTGGCAGCCTCCACCTACGAGCAGTACTTC
j_call: TRBJ2-7
clone_size: few
v_call: TRBV5-1
d_call: -

cdr3_aa: CASMSEFPMNTEAFF
cdr3_nt: TGTGCCAGCATGTCAGAATTCCCCATGAACACTGAAGCTTTCTTT
j_call: TRBJ1-1
clone_size: many
v_call: TRBV2
d_call: -

cdr3_aa: CASSQGGLADNRNFQYF
cdr3_nt: TGTGCCAGCAGCCAAGGGGGACTAGCTGATAACAGGAATTTCCAGTATTTT
j_call: TRBJ2-3
clone_size: -
v_call: TRBV14
d_call: TRBD2

cdr3_aa: CATPRDTGITGELFF
cdr3_nt: TGTGCCACCCCCAGAGACACAGGGATCACCGGGGAGCTGTTTTTT
j_call: TRBJ2-2
clone_size: -
v_call: TRBV2
d_call: -

cdr3_aa: CASSLGVPVVRQYF
cdr3_nt: TGTGCCAGCAGCTTAGGAGTACCAGTCGTTAGGCAGTACTTC
j_call: TRBJ2-7
clone_size: -
v_call: TRBV7-9
d_call: -

cdr3_aa: CASIRQENSGANVLTF
cdr3_nt: TGTGCCAGCATCCGGCAGGAAAACTCTGGGGCCAACGTCCTGACTTTC
j_call: TRBJ2-6
clone_size: many
v_call: TRBV2
d_call: -

cdr3_aa: CASSSPRAAGGNSPLHF
cdr3_nt: TGTGCCAGCAGCTCCCCCCGCGCCGCAGGGGGAAATTCACCCCTCCACTTT
j_call: TRBJ1-6
clone_size: few
v_call: TRBV7-9
d_call: TRBD1

cdr3_aa: CASSVRDYQETQYF
cdr3_nt: TGTGCCAGCAGCGTCCGGGACTATCAAGAGACCCAGTACTTC
j_call: TRBJ2-5
clone_size: -
v_call: TRBV9
d_call: TRBD2

cdr3_aa: CAWSVSESYEQYF
cdr3_nt: TGTGCCTGGAGTGTTTCCGAGTCCTACGAGCAGTACTTC
j_call: TRBJ2-7
clone_size: many
v_call: TRBV30
d_call: -

cdr3_aa: CASSQVGGRWAGNEQFF
cdr3_nt: TGCGCCAGCAGCCAAGTGGGGGGGCGCTGGGCAGGAAATGAGCAGTTCTTC
j_call: TRBJ2-1
clone_size: few
v_call: TRBV4-1
d_call: -

cdr3_aa: CASSYSTGAGAKNIQYF
cdr3_nt: TGTGCCAGCAGTTACTCGACCGGGGCTGGGGCCAAAAACATTCAGTACTTC
j_call: TRBJ2-4
clone_size: -
v_call: TRBV6-5
d_call: -

cdr3_aa: CASSSTGIGDSPLHF
cdr3_nt: TGTGCCAGCAGCTCGACAGGAATTGGAGATTCACCCCTCCACTTT
j_call: TRBJ1-6
clone_size: -
v_call: TRBV13
d_call: -

cdr3_aa: CASSVGEGSNQPQHF
cdr3_nt: TGTGCCAGCAGCGTAGGGGAAGGGAGCAATCAGCCCCAGCATTTT
j_call: TRBJ1-5
clone_size: few
v_call: TRBV9
d_call: -

cdr3_aa: CASSKGGEQFF
cdr3_nt: TGCGCCAGCAGTAAGGGAGGTGAGCAGTTCTTC
j_call: TRBJ2-1
clone_size: many
v_call: TRBV10-2
d_call: -

cdr3_aa: CSARDRDGGAQETQYF
cdr3_nt: TGCAGTGCTAGAGATCGGGACGGGGGGGCCCAAGAGACCCAGTACTTC
j_call: TRBJ2-5
clone_size: -
v_call: TRBV20-1
d_call: TRBD2

cdr3_aa: CASSKTLAGVGGELFF
cdr3_nt: TGCGCCAGCAGTAAAACACTAGCGGGAGTGGGCGGGGAGCTGTTTTTT
j_call: TRBJ2-2
clone_size: few
v_call: TRBV10-2
d_call: TRBD2

cdr3_aa: CSARQTTGNTIYF
cdr3_nt: TGCAGTGCGCGCCAGACAACTGGAAACACCATATATTTT
j_call: TRBJ1-3
clone_size: many
v_call: TRBV20-1
d_call: -

cdr3_aa: CSVHSRVIEAFF
cdr3_nt: TGCAGCGTTCACTCCAGGGTTATTGAAGCTTTCTTT
j_call: TRBJ1-1
clone_size: many
v_call: TRBV29-1
d_call: -

cdr3_aa: CASSLGLILAGGRNEQYF
cdr3_nt: TGTGCCAGCAGCTTAGGACTTATACTAGCGGGGGGACGCAACGAGCAGTACTTC
j_call: TRBJ2-7
clone_size: few
v_call: TRBV11-2
d_call: TRBD2

cdr3_aa: CAWSVNRGNEQFF
cdr3_nt: TGTGCCTGGAGTGTGAACCGCGGCAATGAGCAGTTCTTC
j_call: TRBJ2-1
clone_size: -
v_call: TRBV30
d_call: -

cdr3_aa: CASSLVMNTGELFF
cdr3_nt: TGTGCCAGCAGCTTGGTAATGAACACCGGGGAGCTGTTTTTT
j_call: TRBJ2-2
clone_size: few
v_call: TRBV11-1
d_call: -

cdr3_aa: CASSRTGINNEQFF
cdr3_nt: TGTGCCAGCAGCCGTACAGGTATCAACAATGAGCAGTTCTTC
j_call: TRBJ2-1
clone_size: few
v_call: TRBV6-1
d_call: -

cdr3_aa: CSVEKIYNEQFF
cdr3_nt: TGCAGCGTTGAGAAAATTTACAATGAGCAGTTCTTC
j_call: TRBJ2-1
clone_size: many
v_call: TRBV29-1
d_call: -

cdr3_aa: CATSDWGGQGIATGELFF
cdr3_nt: TGTGCCACCAGTGACTGGGGGGGACAGGGGATAGCCACCGGGGAGCTGTTTTTT
j_call: TRBJ2-2
clone_size: -
v_call: TRBV24-1
d_call: TRBD1

cdr3_aa: CASSLFPPSYNEQFF
cdr3_nt: TGTGCCAGCAGTTTATTCCCCCCCTCCTACAATGAGCAGTTCTTC
j_call: TRBJ2-1
clone_size: few
v_call: TRBV27
d_call: -

cdr3_aa: CASSTEQGHYGYTF
cdr3_nt: TGTGCCAGCAGCACCGAACAGGGGCACTATGGCTACACCTTC
j_call: TRBJ1-2
clone_size: -
v_call: TRBV6-5
d_call: TRBD1

cdr3_aa: CASSFEEAHQPQHF
cdr3_nt: TGTGCCAGCAGTTTTGAGGAGGCGCATCAGCCCCAGCATTTT
j_call: TRBJ1-5
clone_size: -
v_call: TRBV28
d_call: -

cdr3_aa: CSVEDNDYGYTF
cdr3_nt: TGCAGCGTTGAAGATAATGACTATGGCTACACCTTC
j_call: TRBJ1-2
clone_size: many
v_call: TRBV29-1
d_call: -